This T cell receptor (beta chain) was sequenced during a study of shared clonotypes between healthy human individuals. The study's findings and limits: Sampling involved blood alone; tissue repertoires likely differ. The naive CD4 repertoires of several donors were compared, and about 5% of clonotypes were shared. For sorted subsets, rarefaction showed incomplete sequencing despite large depth.

As for this clone: Its antigen is currently unknown.

The repertoire was sequenced with immunoSEQ multiplex PCR; TCRdb's copy has only in-frame clones and lacks some. This table holds 980,000 or so clones, less than 85% found once. Nashville, Tennessee was home to all donors, who were Caucasian adults. The V and J ends lost 0 bases and 6 bases respectively, with 9 bases between them. The CDR3 spans 13 residues. Looked up from germline, CDR1 is SGHRS and CDR2 is YFSETQ. Sequenced input: memory CD4+ T cells sorted from blood. This sample's subset: CD45RA-negative fraction. V and J are TRBV5-1 and TRBJ1-2; possibly TRBD1 for D (6 bases). This receptor was obtained from a man aged 18 to 35 in good health. As DNA, the CDR3 is TGCGCCAGCAGCTTGGGGGGGCGCGATGGCTACACCTTC. It encodes CASSLGGRDGYTF.